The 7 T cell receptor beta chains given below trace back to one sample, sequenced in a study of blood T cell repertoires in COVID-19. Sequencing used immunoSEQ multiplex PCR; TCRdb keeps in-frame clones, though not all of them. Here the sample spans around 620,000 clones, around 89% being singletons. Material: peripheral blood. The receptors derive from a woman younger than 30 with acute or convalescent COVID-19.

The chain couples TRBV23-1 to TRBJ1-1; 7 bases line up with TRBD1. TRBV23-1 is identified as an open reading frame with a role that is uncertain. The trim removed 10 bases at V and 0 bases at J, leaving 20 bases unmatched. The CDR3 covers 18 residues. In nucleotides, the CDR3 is TGCGCCATAACAAGTATGGGACAGCTATTTTTCATGAACACTGAAGCTTTCTTT. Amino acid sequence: CAITSMGQLFFMNTEAFF.

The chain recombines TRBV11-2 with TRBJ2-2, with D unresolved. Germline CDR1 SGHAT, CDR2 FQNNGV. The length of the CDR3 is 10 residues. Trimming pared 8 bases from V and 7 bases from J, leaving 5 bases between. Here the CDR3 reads CASADGELFF. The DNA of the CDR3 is TGTGCCAGCGCAGACGGGGAGCTGTTTTTT. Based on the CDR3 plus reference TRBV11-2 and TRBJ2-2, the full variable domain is EAGVAQSPRYKIIEKRQSVAFWCNPISGHATLYWYQQILGQGPKLLIQFQNNGVVDDSQLPKDRFSAERLKGVDSTLKIQPAKLEDSAVYLCASADGELFFGEGSRLTVL.

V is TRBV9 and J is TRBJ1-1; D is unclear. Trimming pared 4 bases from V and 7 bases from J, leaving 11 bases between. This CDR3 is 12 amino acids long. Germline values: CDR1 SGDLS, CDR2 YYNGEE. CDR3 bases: TGTGCCAGCAGCTTAAGCGGAGGTGAAGCTTTCTTT. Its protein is CASSLSGGEAFF.

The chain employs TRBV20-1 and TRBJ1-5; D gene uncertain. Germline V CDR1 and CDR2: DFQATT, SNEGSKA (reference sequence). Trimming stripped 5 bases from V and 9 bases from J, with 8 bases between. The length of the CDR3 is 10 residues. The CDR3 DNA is TGCAGTGCTGGCTCTGCGCCCCAGCATTTT. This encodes CSAGSAPQHF.

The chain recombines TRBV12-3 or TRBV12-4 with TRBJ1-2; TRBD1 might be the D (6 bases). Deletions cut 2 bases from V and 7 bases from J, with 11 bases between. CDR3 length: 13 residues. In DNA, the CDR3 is TGTGCCAGCAGTTTACAGGGGACGGCTGGCTACACCTTC. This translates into CASSLQGTAGYTF.

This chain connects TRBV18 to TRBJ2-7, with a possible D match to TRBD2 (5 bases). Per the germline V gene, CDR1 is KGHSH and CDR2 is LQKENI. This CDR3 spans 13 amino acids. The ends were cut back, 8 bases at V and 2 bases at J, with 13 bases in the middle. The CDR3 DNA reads TGTGCCAGCGGAGGTCGGGGTACCTACGAGCAGTACTTC. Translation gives CASGGRGTYEQYF.

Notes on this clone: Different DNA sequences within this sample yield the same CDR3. For the CDR3, the DNA is TGTGCCAGCAGCTTACTAGCGGGGACCAGCACAGATACGCAGTATTTT. Its translation: CASSLLAGTSTDTQYF. The rearrangement links TRBV7-3 to TRBJ2-3; 9 nucleotides agree with TRBD2. The CDR3 consists of 16 residues. Unmatched junction bases numbered 3, after V lost 2 bases and J lost 0 bases. Germline-derived CDR1 and CDR2 are SGHTA and FQGTGA.